This T cell receptor beta chain was found in a study of control samples from healthy donors and cancer patients. This clone was picked up a small number of times. Clones were sequenced by immunoSEQ multiplex PCR, and TCRdb holds only the in-frame ones, with some missing. The sample holds about 130,000 clones, approximately 92% seen once. V was clipped by 4 bases and J by 9 bases, with 16 bases between them. CDR1 and CDR2 (germline): LGHDT, YNNKEL (reference sequence). This CDR3 region has 15 residues. Sequenced input: blood. This clonotype was obtained from a man aged 35 to 55 in good health. The V and J genes are TRBV3-1 (or the pseudogene TRBV3-2) and TRBJ1-6, with D possibly matching TRBD1 (5 bases). CDR3 region: CASSPTRKGVSPLHF. The CDR3 coding sequence is TGTGCCAGCAGCCCGACTCGAAAAGGGGTTTCACCCCTCCACTTT.